This TCR beta chain was recorded in a study of blood T cell repertoires in COVID-19. The germline gives CDR1 SGDLS, CDR2 YYNGEE. The V end was cut by 0 bases, the J end by 2 bases, with 14 bases between. The CDR3 totals 16 residues. Only in-frame clones appear in the TCRdb table, and some are missing; sequencing was by immunoSEQ multiplex PCR. The sample consists of around 32,000 clones, just over 90% of them appearing once. Input material: peripheral blood. V gene TRBV9 combines with J gene TRBJ1-1, with D unresolved. This receptor was identified in a male donor with active COVID-19. The CDR3 is CASSVVDQGVNTEAFF. In DNA form, the CDR3 reads TGTGCCAGCAGCGTAGTTGACCAAGGAGTAAACACTGAAGCTTTCTTT.